This T cell receptor beta chain was profiled in a study of beta chain features in type 1 diabetes. About the research overall: Patients shared similar age, gender and cell yields with healthy donors. Across every sample, about 110 million sorted cells were examined in total. General study findings and limits: Within each of all four CD4+ subsets, Type 1 diabetes patients had TCRB CDR3s that were moderately but significantly shorter. Insertion counts at VDJ junctions were lower in type 1 diabetes patients, who also showed more deletions there.

Expressed TCRB transcripts were sequenced because the isolated RNA had all been reverse transcribed beforehand. Sequenced by immunoSEQ multiplex PCR; TCRdb stores in-frame clones only, minus some. The repertoire has about 150,000 clones, roughly 9% of them found once; the top ten carry around 0.7%. A note on this clone: Its antigen is currently unknown.

Germline CDR1 and CDR2: LNHDA and SQIVND (reference sequence). V shed 5 bases, J shed 3 bases, and the junction held 4 bases outside the gene matches. The CDR3 runs to 15 residues. Sequences were obtained from central memory CD4+ T cells from blood. The receptor was isolated from a woman in her 30s with type 1 diabetes. The chain recombines TRBV19 with TRBJ1-5; 10 bases are a match to TRBD1. CDR3 protein: CASSSGTGDNQPQHF. CDR3 in DNA: TGTGCCAGTAGTTCCGGGACAGGGGACAATCAGCCCCAGCATTTT.